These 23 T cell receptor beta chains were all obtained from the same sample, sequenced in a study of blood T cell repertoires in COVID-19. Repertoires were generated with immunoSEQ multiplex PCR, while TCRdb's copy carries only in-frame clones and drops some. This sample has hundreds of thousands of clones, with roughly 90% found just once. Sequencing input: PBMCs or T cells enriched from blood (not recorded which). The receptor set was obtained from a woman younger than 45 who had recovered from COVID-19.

The CDR3 DNA follows: TGCGCCAGCAGCCAAGTAGGCAGCGTGGATGAGCAGTTCTTC. This sequence encodes CASSQVGSVDEQFF. This chain joins TRBV4-3 and TRBJ2-1; unclear D gene. Per the germline V gene, CDR1 is LGHNA and CDR2 is YSLEER. CDR3 length equals 14 residues. The germline V and J ends were trimmed by 1 base and 8 bases, with 12 bases remaining between them.

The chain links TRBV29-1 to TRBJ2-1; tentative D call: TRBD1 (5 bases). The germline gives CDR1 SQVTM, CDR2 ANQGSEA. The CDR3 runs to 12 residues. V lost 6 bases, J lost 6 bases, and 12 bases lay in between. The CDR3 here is CSVSRASNEQFF. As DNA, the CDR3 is TGCAGCGTCTCCAGGGCCTCCAATGAGCAGTTCTTC.

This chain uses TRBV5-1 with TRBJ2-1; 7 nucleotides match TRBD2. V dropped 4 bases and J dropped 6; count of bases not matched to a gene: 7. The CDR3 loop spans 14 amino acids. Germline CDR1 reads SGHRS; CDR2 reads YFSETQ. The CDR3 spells CASSLGRALNEQFF. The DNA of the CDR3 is TGCGCCAGCAGCCTGGGGAGGGCACTCAATGAGCAGTTCTTC.

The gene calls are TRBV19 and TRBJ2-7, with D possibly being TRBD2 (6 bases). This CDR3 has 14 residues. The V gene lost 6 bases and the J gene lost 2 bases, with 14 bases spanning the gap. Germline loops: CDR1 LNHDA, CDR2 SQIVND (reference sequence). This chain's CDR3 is CASSLTGLPYEQYF. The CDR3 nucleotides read TGTGCCAGTAGCCTCACGGGACTCCCCTACGAGCAGTACTTC.

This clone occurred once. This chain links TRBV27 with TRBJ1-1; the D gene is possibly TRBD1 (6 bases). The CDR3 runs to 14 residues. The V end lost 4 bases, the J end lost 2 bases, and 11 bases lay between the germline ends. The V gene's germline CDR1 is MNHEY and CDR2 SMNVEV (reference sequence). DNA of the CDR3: TGTGCCAGCAGTTGGGCAGGGGCTAACACTGAAGCTTTCTTT. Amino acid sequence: CASSWAGANTEAFF.

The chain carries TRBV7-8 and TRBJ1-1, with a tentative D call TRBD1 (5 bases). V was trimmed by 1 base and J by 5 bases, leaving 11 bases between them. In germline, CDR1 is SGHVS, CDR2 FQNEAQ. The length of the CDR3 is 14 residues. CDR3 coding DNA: TGTGCCAGCAGCTTAGTTGGGGCGCGGACTGAAGCTTTCTTT. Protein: CASSLVGARTEAFF.

The CDR3 DNA is TGTGCCAGCTCACCACCCGGGCTAGCGGGAGGAACAGATACGCAGTATTTT. This encodes CASSPPGLAGGTDTQYF. The chain has TRBV18 and TRBJ2-3; 11 bases line up with TRBD2. Germline V gene sequence: CDR1 KGHSH, CDR2 LQKENI. This CDR3 region has 17 residues. J gave up 3 bases and V 0 bases, and 5 bases lay outside the gene matches. Looking up the rest from reference TRBV18 and TRBJ2-3 gives the full variable domain: NAGVMQNPRHLVRRRGQEARLRCSPMKGHSHVYWYRQLPEEGLKFMVYLQKENIIDESGMPKERFSAEFPKEGPSILRIQQVVRGDSAAYFCASSPPGLAGGTDTQYFGPGTRLTVL.

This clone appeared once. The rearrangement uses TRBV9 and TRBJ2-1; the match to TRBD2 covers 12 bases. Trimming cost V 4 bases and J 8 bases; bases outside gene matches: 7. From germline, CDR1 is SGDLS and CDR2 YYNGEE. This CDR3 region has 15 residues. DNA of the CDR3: TGTGCCAGCAGCCCTAGCGGGAGGGCCGACCATGAGCAGTTCTTC. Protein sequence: CASSPSGRADHEQFF.

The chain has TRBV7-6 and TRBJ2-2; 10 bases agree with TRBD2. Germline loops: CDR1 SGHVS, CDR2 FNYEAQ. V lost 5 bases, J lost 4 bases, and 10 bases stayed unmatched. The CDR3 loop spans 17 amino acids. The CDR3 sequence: CASSPSTSGITTGELFF. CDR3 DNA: TGTGCCAGCAGCCCTTCTACTAGCGGGATAACCACCGGGGAGCTGTTTTTT.

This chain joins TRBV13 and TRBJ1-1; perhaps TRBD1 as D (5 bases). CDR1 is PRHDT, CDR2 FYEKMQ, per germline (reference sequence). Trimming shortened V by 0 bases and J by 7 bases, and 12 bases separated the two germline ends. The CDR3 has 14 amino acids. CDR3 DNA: TGTGCCAGCAGCTTAGGCTTGGGGCTCTTTGAAGCTTTCTTT. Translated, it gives CASSLGLGLFEAFF.

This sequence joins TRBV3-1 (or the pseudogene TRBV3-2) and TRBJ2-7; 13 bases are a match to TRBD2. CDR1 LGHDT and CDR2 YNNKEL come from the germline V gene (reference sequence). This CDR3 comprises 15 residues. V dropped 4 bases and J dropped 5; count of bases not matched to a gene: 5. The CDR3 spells CASSRTSGSSNEQYF. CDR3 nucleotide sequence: TGTGCCAGCAGCCGGACTAGCGGGAGCTCTAACGAGCAGTACTTC.

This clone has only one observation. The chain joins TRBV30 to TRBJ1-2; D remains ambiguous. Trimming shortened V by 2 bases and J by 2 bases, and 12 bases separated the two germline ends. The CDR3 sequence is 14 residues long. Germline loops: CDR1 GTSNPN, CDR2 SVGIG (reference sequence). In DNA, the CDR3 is TGTGCCTGGAGTCGAGACACCTTCAACTATGGCTACACCTTC. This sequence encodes CAWSRDTFNYGYTF. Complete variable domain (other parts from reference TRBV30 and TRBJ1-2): SQTIHQWPATLVQPVGSPLSLECTVEGTSNPNLYWYRQAAGRGLQLLFYSVGIGQISSEVPQNLSASRPQDRQFILSSKKLLLSDSGFYLCAWSRDTFNYGYTFGSGTRLTVV.

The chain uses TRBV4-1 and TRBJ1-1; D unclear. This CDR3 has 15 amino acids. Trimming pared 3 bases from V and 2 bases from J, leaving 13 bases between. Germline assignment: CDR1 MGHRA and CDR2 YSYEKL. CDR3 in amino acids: CASSQTGLTNTEAFF. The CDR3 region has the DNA TGCGCCAGCAGCCAGACCGGACTGACAAACACTGAAGCTTTCTTT.

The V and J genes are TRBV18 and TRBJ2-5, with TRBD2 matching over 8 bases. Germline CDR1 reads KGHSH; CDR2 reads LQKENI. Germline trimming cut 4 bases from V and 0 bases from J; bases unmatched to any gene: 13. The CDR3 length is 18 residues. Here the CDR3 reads CASSRGHNSGIDQETQYF. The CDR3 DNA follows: TGTGCCAGCTCACGGGGCCATAATAGCGGGATAGACCAAGAGACCCAGTACTTC. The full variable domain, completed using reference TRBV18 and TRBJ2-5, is NAGVMQNPRHLVRRRGQEARLRCSPMKGHSHVYWYRQLPEEGLKFMVYLQKENIIDESGMPKERFSAEFPKEGPSILRIQQVVRGDSAAYFCASSRGHNSGIDQETQYFGPGTRLLVL.

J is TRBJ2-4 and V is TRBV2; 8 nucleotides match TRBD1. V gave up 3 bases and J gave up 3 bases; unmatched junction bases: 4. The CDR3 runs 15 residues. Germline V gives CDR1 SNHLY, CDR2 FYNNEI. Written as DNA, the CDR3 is TGTGCCAGCAGTGACAGGGGGCTCGGCAAAAACATTCAGTACTTC. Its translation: CASSDRGLGKNIQYF. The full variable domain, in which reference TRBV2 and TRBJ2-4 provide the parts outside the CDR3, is EPEVTQTPSHQVTQMGQEVILRCVPISNHLYFYWYRQILGQKVEFLVSFYNNEISEKSEIFDDQFSVERPDGSNFTLKIRSTKLEDSAMYFCASSDRGLGKNIQYFGAGTRLSVL.

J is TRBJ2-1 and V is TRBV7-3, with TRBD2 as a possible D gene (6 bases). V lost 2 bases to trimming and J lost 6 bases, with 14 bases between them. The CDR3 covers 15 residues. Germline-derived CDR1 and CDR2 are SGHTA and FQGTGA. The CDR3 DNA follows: TGTGCCAGCAGCTTACTAGCGTCTGGGCTCAATGAGCAGTTCTTC. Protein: CASSLLASGLNEQFF. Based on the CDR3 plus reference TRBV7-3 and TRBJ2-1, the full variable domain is GAGVSQTPSNKVTEKGKYVELRCDPISGHTALYWYRQSLGQGPEFLIYFQGTGAADDSGLPNDRFFAVRPEGSVSTLKIQRTERGDSAVYLCASSLLASGLNEQFFGPGTRLTVL.

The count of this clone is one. CDR3 residues: CASGLGRVNEQFF. The CDR3 nucleotides read TGTGCTAGTGGTTTGGGCAGGGTCAATGAGCAGTTCTTC. The V gene is TRBV12-5, the J gene TRBJ2-1; D is perhaps TRBD1 (5 bases). Per germline, CDR1 LGHNT and CDR2 FRNRAP. V was clipped by 1 base and J by 6 bases, with 7 bases between them. CDR3 length: 13 residues.

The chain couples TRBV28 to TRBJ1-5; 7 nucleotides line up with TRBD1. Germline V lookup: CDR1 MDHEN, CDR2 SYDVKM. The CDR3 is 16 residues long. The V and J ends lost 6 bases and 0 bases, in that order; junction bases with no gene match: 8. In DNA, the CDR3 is TGTGCCAGCAGCCCCTGGACAGGATATAGCAATCAGCCCCAGCATTTT. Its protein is CASSPWTGYSNQPQHF.

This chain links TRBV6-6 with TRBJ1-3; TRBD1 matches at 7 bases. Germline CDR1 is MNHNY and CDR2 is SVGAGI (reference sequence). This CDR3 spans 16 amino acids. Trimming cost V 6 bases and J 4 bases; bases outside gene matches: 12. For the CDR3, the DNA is TGTGCCAGCAGCCGTACGGGACAGACGACAGGAAACACCATATATTTT. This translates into CASSRTGQTTGNTIYF.

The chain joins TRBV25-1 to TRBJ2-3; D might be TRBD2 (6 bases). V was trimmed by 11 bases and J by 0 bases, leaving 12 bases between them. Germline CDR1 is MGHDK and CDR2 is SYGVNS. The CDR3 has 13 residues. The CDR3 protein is CAGGGGSTDTQYF. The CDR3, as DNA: TGTGCCGGAGGTGGGGGGAGCACAGATACGCAGTATTTT.

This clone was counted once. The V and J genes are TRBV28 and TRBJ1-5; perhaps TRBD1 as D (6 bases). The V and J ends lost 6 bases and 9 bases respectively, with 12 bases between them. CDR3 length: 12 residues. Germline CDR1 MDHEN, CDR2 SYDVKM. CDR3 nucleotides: TGTGCCAGCAGAACCCAGGGGCTGCCCCAGCATTTT. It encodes CASRTQGLPQHF.

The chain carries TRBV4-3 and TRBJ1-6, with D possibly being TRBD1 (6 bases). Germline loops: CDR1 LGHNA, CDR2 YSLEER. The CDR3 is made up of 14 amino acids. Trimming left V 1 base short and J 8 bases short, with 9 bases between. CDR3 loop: CASSQVAGDSPLHF. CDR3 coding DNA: TGCGCCAGCAGCCAAGTGGCAGGGGATTCACCCCTCCACTTT.

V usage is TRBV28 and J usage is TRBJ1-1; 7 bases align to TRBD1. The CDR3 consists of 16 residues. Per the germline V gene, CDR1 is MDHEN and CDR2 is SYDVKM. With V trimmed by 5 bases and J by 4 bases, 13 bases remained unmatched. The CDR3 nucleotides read TGTGCCAGCAGTCCCCGGACAGGTAAAAATCCCACTGAAGCTTTCTTT. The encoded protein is CASSPRTGKNPTEAFF.